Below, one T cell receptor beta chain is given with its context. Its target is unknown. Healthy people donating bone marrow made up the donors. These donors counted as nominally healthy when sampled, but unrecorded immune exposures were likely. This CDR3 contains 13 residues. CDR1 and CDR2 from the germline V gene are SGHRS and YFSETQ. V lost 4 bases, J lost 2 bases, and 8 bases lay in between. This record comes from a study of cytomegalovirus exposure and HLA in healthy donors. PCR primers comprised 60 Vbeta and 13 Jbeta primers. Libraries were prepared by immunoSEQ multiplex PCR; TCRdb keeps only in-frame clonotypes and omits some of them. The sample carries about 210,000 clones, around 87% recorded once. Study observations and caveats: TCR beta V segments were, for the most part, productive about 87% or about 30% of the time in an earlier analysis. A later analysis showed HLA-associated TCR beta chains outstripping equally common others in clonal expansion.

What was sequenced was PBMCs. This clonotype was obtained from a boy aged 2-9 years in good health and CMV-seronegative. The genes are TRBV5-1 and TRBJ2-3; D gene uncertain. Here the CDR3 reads CASSPADTDTQYF. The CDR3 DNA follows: TGCGCCAGCAGCCCGGCGGACACAGATACGCAGTATTTT.